A single sample gave rise to the 21 T cell receptor beta chains below, sequenced in a study of T cell repertoires in cytomegalovirus infection. The antigens for these receptors are not known. TCRdb passed the reads through MiXCR, listing each CDR3 protein once. The sample holds fewer than 350,000 distinct CDR3 sequences, just under 30% seen once. The input for sequencing was cultured PBMCs, taken from culture after CMV antigen stimulation. These receptor sequences come from a human donor in good health (CMV status not recorded). Some clones in this sample may be carry-over from other donors' samples.

In its sample, this clonotype was seen a few times. This rearrangement joins TRBV5-1 to TRBJ2-3, with D perhaps given as TRBD1 or TRBD2 (5 bases each). Germline V CDR1 and CDR2: SGHRS, YFSETQ. V lost 4 bases to trimming and J lost 2 bases, with 11 bases between them. This CDR3 has 14 amino acids. The CDR3 region is CASSQGDLTDTQYF. The CDR3 DNA follows: TGCGCCAGCAGCCAAGGGGACCTCACAGATACGCAGTATTTT.

This clonotype was found a few times. A junction boundary mismatches the germline segment, possibly from a read error. V usage is TRBV20-1 and J usage is TRBJ1-3, with a tentative D call TRBD1 (6 bases). The CDR3 length is 14 residues. Per germline, CDR1 DFQATT and CDR2 SNEGSKA (reference sequence). CDR3 nucleotides: TGCAGTGCTGGAGACAGGAGGTCGGGAAACACCATATATTTT. It codes for CSAGDRRSGNTIYF.

V is TRBV10-3 and J is TRBJ2-7; D gene uncertain. The CDR3 has 16 residues. The germline CDR1 and CDR2 sequences are ENHRY and SYGVKD. V lost 0 bases, J lost 0 bases, and 12 bases lay in between. CDR3 nucleotides: TGTGCCATCAGTGAGTCCGGGCAGGCCCTCTCCTACGAGCAGTACTTC. It yields the protein CAISESGQALSYEQYF.

The table lists this clonotype with a count of one. DNA of the CDR3: TGTGCCAGTTCCCAGACAGGTTCCGGGACTAGCCCCTACGAGCAGTACTTC. Translated, it gives CASSQTGSGTSPYEQYF. V usage is TRBV19 and J usage is TRBJ2-7; 9 bases agree with TRBD2. J gave up 2 bases and V 8 bases, and 16 bases lay outside the gene matches. The CDR3 runs 17 residues. Germline V gene data show CDR1 as LNHDA and CDR2 as SQIVND (reference sequence).

This clonotype appeared a few times. The CDR3 sequence is CASSETGSSPLHF. The CDR3 DNA reads as TGTGCCAGCAGTGAGACAGGATCTTCACCCCTCCACTTT. The chain links TRBV6-4 to TRBJ1-6; tentatively, D is TRBD1 (6 bases). The germline gives CDR1 MRHNA, CDR2 SNTAGT. The CDR3 is made up of 13 amino acids. V lost 3 bases and J 9 bases, leaving 9 bases between the germline ends.

The rearrangement links TRBV28 to TRBJ2-7; 12 bases are a match to TRBD2. The length of the CDR3 is 15 residues. Looked up from germline, CDR1 is MDHEN and CDR2 is SYDVKM. V trimming: 5 bases; J trimming: 4 bases; junction bases outside the gene matches: 6. As DNA, the CDR3 is TGTGCCAGCAGTCTGGGACTAGCGGGCCGTTACGAGCAGTACTTC. Protein sequence: CASSLGLAGRYEQYF. The full variable domain, with the rest looked up from reference TRBV28 and TRBJ2-7, is DVKVTQSSRYLVKRTGEKVFLECVQDMDHENMFWYRQDPGLGLRLIYFSYDVKMKEKGDIPEGYSVSREKKERFSLILESASTNQTSMYLCASSLGLAGRYEQYFGPGTRLTVT.

The gene calls are TRBV15 and TRBJ1-1, with TRBD1 matching 9 bases. Germline CDR1 reads LNHNV; CDR2 reads YYDKDF (reference sequence). Trimming at V came to 0 bases and at J to 4 bases, leaving 3 bases not matched to a gene. The CDR3 length is 15 residues. CDR3 DNA sequence: TGTGCCACCAGCAGAGACCGGGACAGGGTCACTGAAGCTTTCTTT. Translated: CATSRDRDRVTEAFF.

The chain couples TRBV19 to TRBJ2-2, with 9 bases matching TRBD1. CDR3 length: 16 residues. The germline gives CDR1 LNHDA, CDR2 SQIVND (reference sequence). Trimming at V came to 3 bases and at J to 2 bases, leaving 4 bases not matched to a gene. The CDR3 protein is CASSIGTGINTGELFF. The CDR3 DNA sequence: TGTGCCAGTAGTATCGGGACAGGGATAAACACCGGGGAGCTGTTTTTT.

The chain uses TRBV27 and TRBJ2-2; 10 positions agree with TRBD2. V gave up 3 bases and J gave up 8 bases; unmatched junction bases: 6. This CDR3 spans 15 amino acids. CDR1 MNHEY and CDR2 SMNVEV come from the germline V gene (reference sequence). CDR3 residues: CASSFRLAGAGELFF. For the CDR3, the DNA is TGTGCCAGCAGTTTTCGGCTAGCGGGAGCGGGGGAGCTGTTTTTT.

The chain is built from TRBV7-6 and TRBJ2-7; a possible D gene is TRBD2 (6 bases). Deletions cut 5 bases from V and 0 bases from J, with 11 bases between. This CDR3 region has 14 residues. In germline, CDR1 is SGHVS, CDR2 FNYEAQ. CDR3 in amino acids: CASSPEGYSYEQYF. CDR3 in DNA: TGTGCCAGCAGCCCGGAGGGGTACTCCTACGAGCAGTACTTC. Combining the CDR3 with reference TRBV7-6 and TRBJ2-7 gives the whole variable domain GAGVSQSPRYKVTKRGQDVALRCDPISGHVSLYWYRQALGQGPEFLTYFNYEAQQDKSGLPNDRFSAERPEGSISTLTIQRTEQRDSAMYRCASSPEGYSYEQYFGPGTRLTVT.

Of note for this clonotype: A read error is possible here, since a much larger clone lies one base away. V and J are TRBV4-1 and TRBJ2-5; D remains unclear. Germline V gene sequence: CDR1 MGHRA, CDR2 YSYEKL. The CDR3 loop spans 14 amino acids. The CDR3 sequence is CASGQETDQETQYF. CDR3 in DNA: TGCGCCAGCGGCCAAGAGACCGATCAAGAGACCCAGTACTTC.

The sample holds a few counts of this clonotype. CDR3: CASRDGGWASRETQYF. As DNA, the CDR3 is TGTGCCAGCAGGGACGGGGGCTGGGCTAGCAGGGAGACCCAGTACTTC. V and J are TRBV6-1 and TRBJ2-5; D might be TRBD1 or TRBD2, each matching 6 bases. The V gene's germline CDR1 is MNHNS and CDR2 SASEGT. CDR3 length equals 16 residues. Trimming took off 6 bases at V and 5 bases at J, with 22 bases between the two ends.

This clonotype was seen only a few times. The chain couples TRBV28 to TRBJ2-1, with 11 bases fitting TRBD2. The junction had 9 bases not matched to a gene; V was cut back by 6 bases and J by 5 bases. The germline V gene encodes CDR1 MDHEN and CDR2 SYDVKM. The CDR3 length is 16 residues. The CDR3, as DNA: TGTGCCAGCAGACGTCTAGCGGGAGGCTGGGACAATGAGCAGTTCTTC. Its protein is CASRRLAGGWDNEQFF.

This rearrangement joins TRBV7-6 to TRBJ2-3; D gene unclear. The germline CDR1 and CDR2 sequences are SGHVS and FNYEAQ. V shed 1 base and J shed 0 bases, with 11 bases lying between them. There are 16 residues in the CDR3. The CDR3 is CASSLELLPSTDTQYF. The CDR3 coding sequence is TGTGCCAGCAGCTTAGAACTCCTTCCTAGCACAGATACGCAGTATTTT.

This clonotype was seen a few times. This chain uses TRBV19 with TRBJ1-2; D perhaps matches TRBD1 (6 bases). The CDR3 has 14 amino acids. V was pared by 6 bases and J by 4 bases, with 15 bases between. The germline V gene encodes CDR1 LNHDA and CDR2 SQIVND (reference sequence). CDR3 protein: CASSSEGGSYGYTF. CDR3 sequence (DNA): TGTGCCAGTAGCTCGGAGGGGGGCAGCTATGGCTACACCTTC.

This clonotype showed up just a few times. The chain uses TRBV7-8 and TRBJ2-1; 7 bases align to TRBD2. With V trimmed by 4 bases and J by 6 bases, 3 bases remained unmatched. The CDR3 has 13 residues. Germline CDR1 and CDR2: SGHVS and FQNEAQ. In nucleotides, the CDR3 is TGTGCCAGCAGCTCGGGCGGGGGCAATGAGCAGTTCTTC. Translating it yields CASSSGGGNEQFF.

On this clonotype itself: One junction end disagrees with the germline gene, perhaps due to a read error. The V call is TRBV7-7, the J call TRBJ2-3; D is perhaps TRBD2 (5 bases). The CDR3 is made up of 14 amino acids. Germline CDR1 and CDR2: SSHAT and FNYEAQ (reference sequence). CDR3 protein: CASSLAPQTDTQYF. CDR3 DNA: TGTGCTAGCAGCTTAGCGCCGCAAACAGATACGCAGTATTTT.

The table lists this clonotype with a few counts. J is TRBJ1-1 and V is TRBV7-6; tentatively, D is TRBD1 (5 bases). Germline V gene lookup returns CDR1 SGHVS and CDR2 FNYEAQ. This CDR3 region has 14 residues. The V and J ends lost 5 bases and 2 bases respectively, with 12 bases between them. The DNA for the CDR3 is TGTGCCAGCAGCGGGGCAAGGGCCAACACTGAAGCTTTCTTT. This encodes CASSGARANTEAFF.

This clonotype was picked up a small number of times. The chain links TRBV10-3 to TRBJ1-1; unclear D gene. The CDR3 spans 13 residues. V was shortened by 10 bases and J by 1 base, with 13 bases between the two germline ends. Per germline, CDR1 ENHRY and CDR2 SYGVKD. CDR3 amino acids: CATRWTQNTEAFF. Written as DNA, the CDR3 is TGTGCCACCCGATGGACGCAGAACACTGAAGCTTTCTTT.

The chain employs TRBV7-9 and TRBJ2-5; 14 bases align to TRBD2. Trimming removed 5 bases from V and 1 base from J; junction bases left unmatched: 6. Germline assignment: CDR1 SEHNR and CDR2 FQNEAQ (reference sequence). This CDR3 contains 17 residues. CDR3 sequence reads: CASSPRTSGGPQETQYF. CDR3 DNA sequence: TGTGCCAGCAGCCCTCGGACTAGCGGGGGGCCCCAAGAGACCCAGTACTTC.

This chain connects TRBV29-1 to TRBJ2-5, with 7 bases aligning to TRBD2. Germline CDR1 and CDR2: SQVTM and ANQGSEA. The CDR3 is 13 residues long. J was trimmed by 1 base and V by 7 bases; bases with no gene match: 6. The CDR3 sequence is CSAKTSTQETQYF. As DNA, the CDR3 is TGCAGCGCCAAGACTAGCACCCAAGAGACCCAGTACTTC.